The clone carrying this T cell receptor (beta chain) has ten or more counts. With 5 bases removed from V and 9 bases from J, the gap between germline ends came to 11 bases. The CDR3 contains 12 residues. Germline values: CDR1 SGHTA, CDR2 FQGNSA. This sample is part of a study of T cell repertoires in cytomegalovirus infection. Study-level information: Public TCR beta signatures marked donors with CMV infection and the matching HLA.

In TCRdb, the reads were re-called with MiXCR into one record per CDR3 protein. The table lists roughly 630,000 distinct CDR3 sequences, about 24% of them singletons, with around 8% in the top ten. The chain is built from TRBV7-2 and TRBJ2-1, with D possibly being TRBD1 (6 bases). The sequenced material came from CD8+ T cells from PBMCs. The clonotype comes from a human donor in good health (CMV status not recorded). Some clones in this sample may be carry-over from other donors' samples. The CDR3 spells CASSPHRVEQFF. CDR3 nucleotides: TGTGCCAGCAGCCCTCACAGGGTTGAGCAGTTCTTC.